The 32 T cell receptor beta chains below come from one sample, sequenced in a study of shared clonotypes between healthy human individuals. Assay: immunoSEQ multiplex PCR; the TCRdb copy retains only in-frame clones and omits some. The table has fewer than 600,000 clones, 60% to 80% seen once. The specimen sequenced was PBMCs. Every receptor here comes from a woman aged 40 to 50 in good health. Some clones in this sample may be carry-over from other donors' samples.

The chain links TRBV28 to TRBJ1-2; 11 nucleotides align to TRBD1. CDR1 and CDR2 (germline): MDHEN, SYDVKM. The J segment lost 1 base and the V segment lost 2 bases, leaving 3 bases of the junction unmatched. This CDR3 region has 16 residues. CDR3 sequence reads: CASSLGQGAINYGYTF. CDR3 bases: TGTGCCAGCAGTTTAGGACAGGGGGCGATTAACTATGGCTACACCTTC.

This chain uses TRBV7-2 with TRBJ1-2; D call uncertain. Germline lookup yields CDR1 SGHTA and CDR2 FQGNSA. V dropped 2 bases and J dropped 4 bases, with 14 bases sitting between them. This CDR3 comprises 15 residues. CDR3 in amino acids: CASSLSGVASYGYTF. In DNA, the CDR3 is TGTGCCAGCAGCTTAAGTGGGGTGGCAAGCTATGGCTACACCTTC.

The V and J genes are TRBV7-3 and TRBJ2-1, with 10 bases lining up with TRBD2. The V gene's germline CDR1 is SGHTA and CDR2 FQGTGA. Germline trimming cut 5 bases from V and 6 bases from J; bases unmatched to any gene: 7. The CDR3 length is 15 residues. CDR3 sequence: CASSPGGTSANEQFF. In nucleotides, the CDR3 is TGTGCCAGCAGCCCGGGCGGGACTAGCGCCAATGAGCAGTTCTTC.

This rearrangement joins TRBV7-9 to TRBJ2-7, with D uncertain. V was shortened by 2 bases and J by 2 bases, with 7 bases between the two germline ends. Germline V gene sequence: CDR1 SEHNR, CDR2 FQNEAQ (reference sequence). There are 13 residues in the CDR3. CDR3 residues: CASSLKEAYEQYF. For the CDR3, the DNA is TGTGCCAGCAGCTTAAAGGAAGCCTACGAGCAGTACTTC.

The chain uses TRBV5-1 and TRBJ2-7, with 12 bases aligning to TRBD2. The ends lost 3 bases at V and 4 bases at J; junction bases unmatched: 8. The CDR3 consists of 16 residues. CDR1 is SGHRS and CDR2 is YFSETQ in the germline V gene. This CDR3 is CASSSNILAGGYEQYF. CDR3 nucleotide sequence: TGCGCCAGCAGCTCGAACATACTAGCGGGAGGATACGAGCAGTACTTC.

This clone was seen once. The V call is TRBV27, the J call TRBJ2-2; 7 nucleotides match TRBD1. The V segment lost 6 bases and the J segment 0 bases; nucleotides outside the gene matches: 4. Germline values: CDR1 MNHEY, CDR2 SMNVEV (reference sequence). The CDR3 has 15 amino acids. CDR3 loop: CASSLGTANTGELFF. The CDR3 DNA is TGTGCCAGCAGCCTTGGGACAGCGAACACCGGGGAGCTGTTTTTT.

This clone was observed at least ten times. V usage is TRBV27 and J usage is TRBJ2-3; 7 nucleotides align to TRBD1. The length of the CDR3 is 14 residues. With V trimmed by 2 bases and J by 8 bases, 7 bases remained unmatched. Germline V gene lookup returns CDR1 MNHEY and CDR2 SMNVEV (reference sequence). Written as DNA, the CDR3 is TGTGCCAGCAGTTTACAACAGGGGTTTGGTACGCAGTATTTT. This translates into CASSLQQGFGTQYF.

The V gene is TRBV6-5, the J gene TRBJ1-5, with D unclear. V lost 2 bases and J lost 10, with 12 bases in between. The CDR3 contains 13 residues. The germline V gene has CDR1 MNHEY and CDR2 SVGAGI. CDR3 in amino acids: CASSYQVSGPQHF. The CDR3 nucleotides read TGTGCCAGCAGTTACCAGGTAAGCGGTCCCCAGCATTTT.

The chain recombines TRBV10-3 with TRBJ1-3; TRBD1 agrees at 10 bases. Germline V gives CDR1 ENHRY, CDR2 SYGVKD. The CDR3 is 14 amino acids. After removal of 6 bases from V and 2 bases from J, the junction contained 1 base not matched to a gene. The CDR3 loop reads CAIRDRGPGNTIYF. The CDR3 coding sequence is TGTGCCATCAGAGACAGGGGGCCTGGAAACACCATATATTTT.

Ten or more counts support this clone. The rearrangement links TRBV9 to TRBJ1-1; D might be TRBD1 (6 bases). V lost 3 bases and J lost 8, with 17 bases in between. The length of the CDR3 is 14 residues. Germline CDR1 SGDLS, CDR2 YYNGEE. In DNA form, the CDR3 reads TGTGCCAGCAGCGGCGGTGTGACAGGTGGGGAAGCTTTCTTT. It yields the protein CASSGGVTGGEAFF.

This clone was observed a few times. V and J are TRBV30 and TRBJ2-2; D call uncertain. The CDR3 is 12 amino acids. V lost 1 base and J 7 bases, leaving 7 bases between the germline ends. Per the germline V gene, CDR1 is GTSNPN and CDR2 is SVGIG (reference sequence). DNA for the CDR3: TGTGCCTGGAGTGCCTTGGTCGGGGAGCTGTTTTTT. It is translated as CAWSALVGELFF.

The chain links TRBV5-1 to TRBJ2-7; TRBD1 aligns across 8 bases. Per the germline V gene, CDR1 is SGHRS and CDR2 is YFSETQ. The J segment lost 6 bases and the V segment lost 4 bases, leaving 9 bases of the junction unmatched. This CDR3 region has 14 residues. The CDR3 sequence is CASSTTGAPPEQYF. The CDR3 bases are TGCGCCAGCAGCACGACAGGGGCGCCTCCCGAGCAGTACTTC.

The chain combines TRBV18 with TRBJ2-7, with TRBD1 as a possible D gene (7 bases). In germline, CDR1 is KGHSH, CDR2 LQKENI. Trimming took 6 bases from V and 4 from J, leaving 13 bases between them. The CDR3 totals 13 residues. CDR3 DNA: TGTGCCAGCTCGGAGGGGGCTCTGTACGAGCAGTACTTC. Translated, it gives CASSEGALYEQYF.

This clone was seen a handful of times. The CDR3 coding sequence is TGTGCCAGCAGCACAGGGTTGGGACAGGCCTGGGGCGGAACCTACGAGCAGTACTTC. Amino acid sequence: CASSTGLGQAWGGTYEQYF. The chain combines TRBV7-6 with TRBJ2-7; 8 bases fit TRBD1. The CDR3 runs 19 residues. J was trimmed by 2 bases and V by 5 bases; bases with no gene match: 20. Germline V lookup: CDR1 SGHVS, CDR2 FNYEAQ.

This clone was observed a handful of times. V is TRBV5-1 and J is TRBJ2-3; 11 positions agree with TRBD2. Germline trimming cut 2 bases from V and 5 bases from J; bases unmatched to any gene: 13. Germline lookup yields CDR1 SGHRS and CDR2 YFSETQ. The CDR3 consists of 18 residues. Here the CDR3 reads CASSFGPRLAGPEDTQYF. As DNA, the CDR3 is TGCGCCAGCAGCTTTGGGCCCCGACTAGCGGGACCGGAAGATACGCAGTATTTT.

The V gene is TRBV5-4, the J gene TRBJ1-2; no reliable D call. V shed 3 bases and J shed 7 bases, with 13 bases lying between them. Germline V lookup: CDR1 SGHNT, CDR2 YYREEE (reference sequence). The CDR3 is 13 amino acids. The CDR3 is CASSYDTLSGYTF. The CDR3 DNA follows: TGTGCCAGCAGCTATGACACTTTAAGTGGCTACACCTTC.

Concerning this clone: With a far larger clone one base away, a read error is the likely cause. The CDR3 region is CASSLQANTEAFF. DNA for the CDR3: TGTGCCAGCAGCTTACAGGCGAACACTGAAGCTTTCTTT. The chain joins TRBV7-2 to TRBJ1-1; D gene ambiguous. In germline, CDR1 is SGHTA, CDR2 FQGNSA. This CDR3 has 13 amino acids. V was clipped by 2 bases and J by 1 base, with 5 bases between them. Complete variable domain (other parts from reference TRBV7-2 and TRBJ1-1): GAGVSQSPSNKVTEKGKDVELRCDPISGHTALYWYRQSLGQGLEFLIYFQGNSAPDKSGLPSDRFSAERTGGSVSTLTIQRTQQEDSAVYLCASSLQANTEAFFGQGTRLTVV.

This chain connects TRBV5-4 to TRBJ2-3, with TRBD1 matching over 7 bases. Germline loops: CDR1 SGHNT, CDR2 YYREEE (reference sequence). The ends lost 4 bases at V and 2 bases at J; junction bases unmatched: 10. The CDR3 is made up of 16 amino acids. The CDR3 sequence is CASSRGGQAITDTQYF. The CDR3 nucleotides read TGTGCCAGCAGCCGGGGCGGACAGGCGATCACAGATACGCAGTATTTT. The full variable domain, with the rest looked up from reference TRBV5-4 and TRBJ2-3, is ETGVTQSPTHLIKTRGQQVTLRCSSQSGHNTVSWYQQALGQGPQFIFQYYREEENGRGNFPPRFSGLQFPNYSSELNVNALELDDSALYLCASSRGGQAITDTQYFGPGTRLTVL.

This clone was counted between two and nine times. The chain carries TRBV11-2 and TRBJ2-1; D may be TRBD2 (6 bases). V shed 2 bases and J shed 5 bases, with 13 bases lying between them. The CDR3 extends over 15 amino acids. CDR1 SGHAT and CDR2 FQNNGV come from the germline V gene. The CDR3 sequence: CASSLMVGGNNEQFF. CDR3 in DNA: TGTGCCAGCAGCTTAATGGTCGGGGGAAACAATGAGCAGTTCTTC.

The CDR3 sequence is CASSLNPAGSAAETQYF. The CDR3 DNA follows: TGCGCCAGCAGCTTGAATCCCGCAGGTAGTGCGGCGGAGACCCAGTACTTC. The rearrangement links TRBV5-1 to TRBJ2-5; D not resolved. The germline CDR1 and CDR2 sequences are SGHRS and YFSETQ. V was trimmed by 1 base and J by 5 bases, leaving 21 bases between them. CDR3 length: 17 residues.

This chain uses TRBV7-9 with TRBJ2-7, with 8 positions matching TRBD1. The CDR3 covers 15 residues. V shed 5 bases and J 0 bases; nucleotides not matched to a gene: 6. Germline CDR1 and CDR2: SEHNR and FQNEAQ (reference sequence). CDR3 nucleotides: TGTGCCAGCAGCCTCCAGACAGGGGACTCCTACGAGCAGTACTTC. This encodes CASSLQTGDSYEQYF.

This chain links TRBV30 with TRBJ2-5, with TRBD1 matching 8 bases. J gave up 0 bases and V 2 bases, and 5 bases lay outside the gene matches. Germline values: CDR1 GTSNPN, CDR2 SVGIG (reference sequence). CDR3 length: 15 amino acids. The CDR3 is CAWSRTGSNQETQYF. As DNA, the CDR3 is TGTGCCTGGAGTAGGACAGGGAGTAACCAAGAGACCCAGTACTTC.

This clone has only a few counts. The rearrangement links TRBV29-1 to TRBJ2-3, with D uncertain. V was cut by 1 base and J by 4 bases, with 6 bases left in between. The germline gives CDR1 SQVTM, CDR2 ANQGSEA. The CDR3 is 12 residues long. The CDR3 DNA sequence: TGCAGCGTTGAAGGGACGGCAGATACGCAGTATTTT. Its protein product is CSVEGTADTQYF.

There are many counts of this clone. The chain joins TRBV27 to TRBJ1-4; 11 bases are shared with TRBD1. V lost 6 bases, J lost 8 bases, and 2 bases stayed unmatched. Germline V gene sequence: CDR1 MNHEY, CDR2 SMNVEV (reference sequence). This CDR3 region has 13 residues. CDR3 nucleotide sequence: TGTGCCAGCAGCGGACAGGGGGCAGAAAAACTGTTTTTT. It specifies CASSGQGAEKLFF.

This clone was counted between two and nine times. The genes are TRBV28 and TRBJ1-6; D possibly corresponds to TRBD1 (5 bases). CDR3 size: 14 residues. The V gene lost 6 bases and the J gene lost 10 bases, with 16 bases spanning the gap. Per germline, CDR1 MDHEN and CDR2 SYDVKM. In nucleotides, the CDR3 is TGTGCCAGCAGCCGACTCGGGGGAGGCTCACCCCTCCACTTT. Amino acid sequence: CASSRLGGGSPLHF.

Only a few counts were recorded for this clone. This chain links TRBV25-1 with TRBJ2-7, with TRBD2 identical over 11 bases. V gave up 3 bases and J gave up 0 bases; unmatched junction bases: 4. The germline CDR1 and CDR2 sequences are MGHDK and SYGVNS. This CDR3 contains 16 residues. Here the CDR3 DNA reads TGTGCCAGCAGTGAGTTACTAGCGGGAGACTCCTACGAGCAGTACTTC. Encoded protein: CASSELLAGDSYEQYF.

This sequence joins TRBV2 and TRBJ2-7, with 8 bases lining up with TRBD1. J was trimmed by 2 bases and V by 6 bases; bases with no gene match: 3. Germline V lookup: CDR1 SNHLY, CDR2 FYNNEI. The CDR3 totals 13 residues. The CDR3 nucleotides read TGTGCCAGCAGGCGACAGGGGACCTACGAGCAGTACTTC. It encodes CASRRQGTYEQYF.

The J gene is TRBJ2-2, the V gene TRBV18; TRBD2 matches 13 bases. The V and J ends lost 1 base and 1 base, in that order; junction bases with no gene match: 3. Germline CDR1 is KGHSH and CDR2 is LQKENI. This CDR3 comprises 18 residues. CDR3 nucleotides: TGTGCCAGCTCACCACGTGGGACTAGCGGGATGAACACCGGGGAGCTGTTTTTT. Translating gives CASSPRGTSGMNTGELFF.

This clone was observed once. The V call is TRBV5-1, the J call TRBJ1-1, with a tentative D call TRBD1 (6 bases). From germline, CDR1 is SGHRS and CDR2 YFSETQ. Trimming took 6 bases from V and 8 from J, leaving 20 bases between them. The CDR3 totals 14 residues. The CDR3: CASKVDSFVFEAFF. In DNA, the CDR3 is TGCGCCAGCAAGGTGGACAGTTTCGTTTTCGAAGCTTTCTTT.

This clone has only a few counts. The chain employs TRBV6-1 and TRBJ1-2; D remains unclear. CDR3 length: 14 residues. The V gene's germline CDR1 is MNHNS and CDR2 SASEGT. Deletions cut 5 bases from V and 7 bases from J, with 17 bases between. DNA of the CDR3: TGTGCCAGCAGTCCAAGACGGCAACTCTCTGGCTACACCTTC. Its translation: CASSPRRQLSGYTF.

This clone was observed a few times. The chain carries TRBV29-1 and TRBJ2-5; D call uncertain. With 4 bases removed from V and 6 bases from J, the gap between germline ends came to 9 bases. The CDR3 has 11 amino acids. The germline V gene has CDR1 SQVTM and CDR2 ANQGSEA. CDR3 in DNA: TGCAGCGTTGTTGGGATGAAGACCCAGTACTTC. It encodes CSVVGMKTQYF.

This rearrangement joins TRBV25-1 to TRBJ1-4; the D is unclear. CDR1 is MGHDK, CDR2 SYGVNS, per germline. Trimming left V 2 bases short and J 5 bases short, with 18 bases between. The CDR3 is 17 residues long. The CDR3 DNA reads TGTGCCAGCAGTGAACCCTCTCTTTGGGGTGGAAATGAAAAACTGTTTTTT. Translating it yields CASSEPSLWGGNEKLFF.